This T cell receptor (beta chain) was captured by sequencing in a study of shared clonotypes between healthy human individuals. TCRdb's table, derived via immunoSEQ multiplex PCR, lists solely in-frame clones and lacks some. The table records approximately 1,500,000 clones, around 98% of them present only once. V was cut by 5 bases and J by 6 bases, with 10 bases left in between. Germline CDR1 reads SEHNR; CDR2 reads FQNEAQ (reference sequence). The CDR3 is 12 amino acids. V is TRBV7-9 and J is TRBJ1-1; D gene unclear. The TCR sequence derives from a man aged 25 to 40 in good health. Sequenced sample: naive CD4+ T cells sorted from blood. This sample's subset: CD45RA+ positively selected. CDR3 in DNA: TGTGCCAGCAGCGCCTACGGGCCTGAAGCTTTCTTT. Translation: CASSAYGPEAFF.